These T cell receptor beta chains were read from a single sample in a study of beta chain bispecific antibodies for T cell cancers. Via MiXCR, TCRdb re-called the 5' RACE reads, giving one row per CDR3 protein. Of some 9,000 distinct CDR3 sequences listed, roughly 2.2% were seen once; the top ten hold approximately 70%. No cognate antigen is known for these TCRs. This specimen was T cells from a healthy donor cultured with Jurkat leukemia cells, taken from a culture containing an anti-CD19 bispecific antibody. The receptors come from a human donor in good health. Some clones in this sample may be carry-over from other donors' samples. The CDR3 runs from the conserved cysteine through the conserved F or W. A D gene is named only where the DNA matches it firmly. Where a row states a size, it is once, few, many or the class of an expanded clone; other rows omit it.

size,D,J,V,CDR3,DNA
many,-,TRBJ2-5,TRBV28,CASSESGLVIETQYF,TGTGCCAGCAGTGAGTCGGGGCTAGTAATAGAGACCCAGTACTTC
many,-,TRBJ2-2,TRBV7-9,CALLYGGSTGELFF,TGTGCCCTTCTCTATGGAGGGAGCACCGGGGAGCTGTTTTTT
many,TRBD2,TRBJ2-3,TRBV6-5,CASSSGGFSDTQYF,TGTGCCAGCAGTAGCGGGGGGTTTTCAGATACGCAGTATTTT
many,-,TRBJ1-1,TRBV11-2,CASNIHWTVQEAEAFF,TGTGCCAGCAACATTCATTGGACAGTCCAAGAGGCTGAAGCTTTCTTT
many,-,TRBJ2-7,TRBV5-5,CASSFGVGYEQYF,TGTGCCAGCAGCTTTGGGGTTGGCTACGAGCAGTACTTC
few,TRBD2,TRBJ2-3,TRBV29-1,CSVEGTSGDHTDTQYF,TGCAGCGTTGAAGGGACTAGCGGGGATCACACAGATACGCAGTATTTT
many,-,TRBJ2-2,TRBV3-1,CATSEITGELFF,TGTGCCACCAGCGAGATCACCGGGGAGCTGTTTTTT
-,TRBD1,TRBJ2-7,TRBV11-2,CASSSTGLEQYF,TGTGCCAGCAGCTCGACAGGGCTCGAGCAGTACTTC
few,-,TRBJ1-5,TRBV6-6,CASSLYTDPHQPQHF,TGTGCCAGCAGCTTATATACCGATCCCCATCAGCCCCAGCATTTT
many,-,TRBJ2-7,TRBV29-1,CSVPGEIEQYF,TGCAGCGTCCCAGGGGAAATCGAGCAGTACTTC
few,-,TRBJ2-6,TRBV2,CASSLARSDSGANVLTF,TGTGCCAGCAGTCTCGCGAGATCGGACTCTGGGGCCAACGTCCTGACTTTC
many,-,TRBJ1-2,TRBV14,CASSQQRTVGYTF,TGTGCCAGCAGCCAACAGCGGACAGTTGGCTACACCTTC
many,-,TRBJ2-7,TRBV10-3,CAISDPPGEVEQYF,TGTGCCATCAGTGACCCGCCCGGTGAAGTTGAGCAGTACTTC
medium-sized,TRBD1,TRBJ1-2,TRBV5-1,CASSSTGAGGYTF,TGCGCCAGCAGCTCTACAGGGGCAGGAGGCTACACCTTC
many,-,TRBJ1-1,TRBV5-6,CASSLGWGAGWNTEAFF,TGTGCCAGCAGCTTGGGGTGGGGCGCCGGTTGGAACACTGAAGCTTTCTTT
many,-,TRBJ1-5,TRBV5-1,CASSLSGLSNQPQHF,TGCGCCAGCAGCTTGTCGGGATTGAGCAATCAGCCCCAGCATTTT
many,-,TRBJ2-7,TRBV12-3/TRBV12-4,CASSFSPYEQYF,TGTGCCAGCAGTTTCTCCCCCTACGAGCAGTACTTC
many,-,TRBJ2-2,TRBV3-1,CASSQDPRGALNTGELFF,TGTGCCAGCAGCCAAGATCCTCGAGGGGCGCTTAACACCGGGGAGCTGTTTTTT
many,-,TRBJ2-1,TRBV9,CASSPGHRSYNEQFF,TGTGCCAGCAGCCCTGGACACCGCTCCTACAATGAGCAGTTCTTC
many,TRBD2,TRBJ2-7,TRBV6-6,CASSYQAGPSYEQYF,TGTGCCAGCAGTTACCAAGCGGGGCCCTCCTACGAGCAGTACTTC
many,-,TRBJ1-2,TRBV19,CASSIAGDEYYGYTF,TGTGCCAGTAGTATAGCGGGGGACGAGTACTATGGCTACACCTTC
many,-,TRBJ2-1,TRBV29-1,CSVTLGGGEQFF,TGCAGCGTAACCCTTGGTGGCGGTGAGCAGTTCTTC
medium-sized,-,TRBJ2-7,TRBV6-5,CASSSISYYEQYF,TGTGCCAGCAGTTCCATATCTTATTACGAGCAGTACTTC
many,TRBD2,TRBJ2-1,TRBV4-1,CASSQDPLAGEDNEQFF,TGCGCCAGCAGCCAAGATCCCCTAGCGGGGGAGGACAATGAGCAGTTCTTC
many,-,TRBJ1-3,TRBV5-1,CASSLGPGPGNTIYF,TGCGCCAGCAGCTTGGGGCCGGGACCTGGAAACACCATATATTTT
many,-,TRBJ2-1,TRBV20-1,CSADHRSSYNEQFF,TGCAGTGCCGATCACAGAAGCTCCTACAATGAGCAGTTCTTC
many,TRBD1,TRBJ2-5,TRBV12-3/TRBV12-4,CASSLGGTGGLETQYF,TGTGCCAGCAGTCTGGGTGGGACAGGGGGCCTGGAGACCCAGTACTTC
many,-,TRBJ2-7,TRBV5-1,CVILRGSSYEQYF,TGCGTTATACTCCGGGGGAGCTCCTACGAGCAGTACTTC
many,TRBD2,TRBJ2-6,TRBV5-1,CASSLLAGGANVLTF,TGCGCCAGCAGCTTGCTAGCGGGGGGGGCCAACGTCCTGACTTTC
many,-,TRBJ1-3,TRBV6-5,CASSRGTGNTIYF,TGTGCCAGCAGCCGAGGGACAGGAAACACCATATATTTT
many,-,TRBJ2-1,TRBV11-2,CASSLEVGIPSYNEQFF,TGTGCCAGCAGCTTAGAGGTAGGGATCCCCTCCTACAATGAGCAGTTCTTC
many,TRBD2,TRBJ2-7,TRBV19,CASSISGGENYEQYF,TGTGCCAGTAGTATCAGCGGGGGTGAAAACTACGAGCAGTACTTC
many,TRBD2,TRBJ2-4,TRBV2,CASTREAGGLDIQYF,TGTGCCAGCACCCGTGAAGCGGGGGGGCTTGACATTCAGTACTTC
-,-,TRBJ1-2,TRBV2,CASSEHGYTF,TGTGCCAGCAGTGAACATGGCTACACCTTC
many,-,TRBJ2-7,TRBV7-8,CASSLDPGYEQYF,TGTGCCAGCAGCTTAGACCCAGGCTACGAGCAGTACTTC
many,TRBD1,TRBJ1-1,TRBV10-3,CAISGTVNTEAFF,TGTGCCATCAGCGGGACAGTGAACACTGAAGCTTTCTTT
many,-,TRBJ1-1,TRBV12-3/TRBV12-4,CASSLWGEGAEAFF,TGTGCCAGCAGTTTATGGGGGGAGGGGGCTGAAGCTTTCTTT
medium-sized,-,TRBJ2-7,TRBV6-5,CASSYSWASHTYEQYF,TGTGCCAGCAGTTACTCGTGGGCTAGTCATACCTACGAGCAGTACTTC
many,TRBD1,TRBJ2-5,TRBV5-6,CASSLDRGQETQYF,TGTGCCAGCAGCCTAGACAGGGGTCAAGAGACCCAGTACTTC